Below, 18 T cell receptor beta chains from the same sample are listed, as sequenced in a study of spatial heterogeneity in lung cancer. Study-wide findings and caveats: Counts of expanded alpha and beta TCRs within tumors tracked the tumor nonsynonymous mutation count.

TCRdb redid the calling of the 5' RACE reads with MiXCR, one entry per CDR3 protein. The sample records about 11,000 distinct CDR3 sequences, about 5% being singletons. As for time point: sample taken at primary tumor resection. These receptors lack a known antigen. The source material was lung tumor tissue, sampled at surgery. All receptors derive from a male donor with early-stage non-small cell lung cancer.

This clonotype rates as medium-sized. A library prepared for alpha chains yielded this beta chain as an off-target read; its size is of little meaning. V usage is TRBV20-1 and J usage is TRBJ2-4; 11 bases map to TRBD2. Germline V lookup: CDR1 DFQATT, CDR2 SNEGSKA (reference sequence). The ends lost 4 bases at V and 4 bases at J; junction bases unmatched: 6. There are 15 residues in the CDR3. The CDR3 DNA sequence: TGCAGTGCTACGTCCGGGACTAGCGGTAAAAACATTCAGTACTTC. It specifies CSATSGTSGKNIQYF.

The sample holds many counts of this clonotype. Little can be read into the size of this beta chain, an off-target read in a library designed for alpha chains. The chain carries TRBV5-4 and TRBJ2-3; D call uncertain. The CDR3 spans 15 residues. Between the trimmed V and J ends, which lost 4 bases and 4 bases, there was a span of 16 bases. CDR1 SGHNT and CDR2 YYREEE come from the germline V gene (reference sequence). The CDR3: CASSPSNLLPDTQYF. DNA of the CDR3: TGTGCCAGCAGCCCATCAAACCTCCTGCCAGATACGCAGTATTTT.

To note about this clonotype: This may come from a read error, since a much larger clone is one base off. The missing conserved phenylalanine or tryptophan at the end of this CDR3 makes a read error likely. This beta chain appears as a stray read in a library generated for alpha chains; its size is not informative. The chain links TRBV24-1 to TRBJ2-7; 11 positions match TRBD2. Germline values: CDR1 KGHDR, CDR2 SFDVKD. The CDR3 contains 16 residues. Trimming cost V 3 bases and J 3 bases; bases outside gene matches: 6. The CDR3 loop is CATSDTGTSGLYEQYY. The CDR3, as DNA: TGTGCCACCAGTGATACCGGGACTAGCGGCCTCTACGAGCAGTACTAC.

As to this clonotype: The size of this beta chain means little, since it is a stray read in a library made for alpha chains. This rearrangement joins TRBV9 to TRBJ1-2; D is ambiguous. With 2 bases removed from V and 5 bases from J, the gap between germline ends came to 22 bases. The CDR3 is 17 amino acids. The V gene's germline CDR1 is SGDLS and CDR2 YYNGEE. The CDR3 protein is CASSVRPLDPEGYGYTF. DNA of the CDR3: TGTGCCAGCAGCGTGCGGCCCCTCGACCCGGAGGGATATGGCTACACCTTC.

By sample share, this clonotype is medium-sized. Because the library targeted alpha chains, this beta chain is an off-target read whose size means little. CDR3 in DNA: TGTGCCAGCAGTACCGGCGGGACTATGAACACCGGGGAGCTGTTTTTT. It yields the protein CASSTGGTMNTGELFF. The rearrangement joins TRBV12-3 or TRBV12-4 to TRBJ2-2, with TRBD2 identical over 7 bases. The CDR3 is 16 amino acids. The V segment lost 5 bases and the J segment 1 base; nucleotides outside the gene matches: 7.

By share, this clonotype counts as medium-sized. This beta chain is an unintended read in a library built for alpha chains; its size means little. V gene TRBV16 combines with J gene TRBJ1-1; no definite D call. V was cut by 3 bases and J by 0 bases, with 11 bases left in between. In germline, CDR1 is KGHSY, CDR2 FQNENV. CDR3 length: 15 amino acids. The CDR3 DNA reads TGTGCCAGCAGCCAGACGCGGTCACTGAACACTGAAGCTTTCTTT. This encodes CASSQTRSLNTEAFF.

In the case of this clonotype: A library made for alpha chains picked up this beta chain off target, so its size means little. This chain links TRBV6-1 with TRBJ1-1; possibly TRBD1 for D (5 bases). This CDR3 is built from 14 residues. Germline CDR1 is MNHNS and CDR2 is SASEGT. V was trimmed by 8 bases and J by 4 bases, leaving 17 bases between them. The CDR3: CASSSDQGSTEAFF. The CDR3 DNA follows: TGTGCCAGCTCCTCCGACCAGGGAAGCACTGAAGCTTTCTTT.

This clonotype was counted many times. The library was built for alpha chains, so this beta chain is an off-target read and its size means little. The genes are TRBV10-3 and TRBJ2-1, with D tentatively TRBD2 (5 bases). V was shortened by 8 bases and J by 2 bases, with 7 bases between the two germline ends. The CDR3 length is 12 residues. Germline loops: CDR1 ENHRY, CDR2 SYGVKD. The CDR3 protein is CAIGSPYNEQFF. CDR3 sequence (DNA): TGTGCCATCGGGAGCCCCTACAATGAGCAGTTCTTC.

This clonotype was recorded many times. Within a library made for alpha chains, this beta chain is off target, and its count is uninformative. The chain has TRBV12-3 or TRBV12-4 and TRBJ2-1; D is undetermined. V was trimmed by 3 bases and J by 5 bases, leaving 11 bases between them. This CDR3 has 14 residues. The CDR3 sequence: CASSFQETNNEQFF. CDR3 DNA: TGTGCCAGCAGTTTCCAGGAGACAAACAATGAGCAGTTCTTC.

This clonotype is large in the sample. This beta chain was picked up by a library intended for alpha chains and is off target, so its count carries little meaning. The V and J genes are TRBV12-3 or TRBV12-4 and TRBJ2-2; 11 nucleotides agree with TRBD2. V shed 5 bases, J shed 3 bases, and the junction held 14 bases outside the gene matches. CDR3 length equals 19 residues. Here the CDR3 DNA reads TGTGCCAGCAGTCCCCATCTAGCGGGAGGACCCACTGACACCGGGGAGCTGTTTTTT. Amino acid sequence: CASSPHLAGGPTDTGELFF.

This clonotype was recorded many times. This beta chain is off target for a library built for alpha chains, so its abundance means little. V usage is TRBV2 and J usage is TRBJ2-5; weak D call: TRBD2 (6 bases). Germline-derived CDR1 and CDR2 are SNHLY and FYNNEI. There are 12 residues in the CDR3. Trimming shortened V by 5 bases and J by 7 bases, and 11 bases separated the two germline ends. The CDR3 DNA is TGTGCCAGCAGTAACCCAGCGGGGACCCAGTACTTC. Protein sequence: CASSNPAGTQYF.

This clonotype came up many times. Because this beta chain is a stray read in a library intended to capture alpha chains, its abundance should not be given much weight. This rearrangement joins TRBV7-2 to TRBJ2-2; TRBD2 might be the D (6 bases). The CDR3 totals 15 residues. The V and J ends lost 2 bases and 3 bases respectively, with 10 bases between them. Germline V gene sequence: CDR1 SGHTA, CDR2 FQGNSA. The CDR3 DNA reads as TGTGCCAGCAGCTTATCTGGGGACTACACCGGGGAGCTGTTTTTT. Translated: CASSLSGDYTGELFF.

Details on this clonotype: This beta chain appears as a stray read in a library generated for alpha chains; its size is not informative. The J gene is TRBJ2-7, the V gene TRBV5-5; no reliable D call. Germline assignment: CDR1 SGHKS and CDR2 YYEKEE (reference sequence). This CDR3 spans 12 amino acids. V lost 1 base to trimming and J lost 11 bases, with 13 bases between them. Written as DNA, the CDR3 is TGTGCCAGCAGCTTGCCGGCCCACGCGGAGTACTTC. Amino acid sequence: CASSLPAHAEYF.

The sample holds a few counts of this clonotype. This beta chain turned up in a library designed for alpha chains; as an off-target read, its abundance says little. This chain connects TRBV20-1 to TRBJ2-1; a weak D match, TRBD1 (5 bases). This CDR3 has 14 residues. CDR1 is DFQATT and CDR2 is SNEGSKA in the germline V gene (reference sequence). The V end was cut by 6 bases, the J end by 2 bases, with 14 bases between. As DNA, the CDR3 is TGCAGTGCCACCGACAGTCCCCCCTACAATGAGCAGTTCTTC. Translated: CSATDSPPYNEQFF.

This clonotype is classed as large. In a library made to pick up alpha chains, this beta chain is a stray read with a size that means little. This rearrangement joins TRBV5-1 to TRBJ1-1; 7 bases match TRBD1. The J segment lost 0 bases and the V segment lost 4 bases, leaving 3 bases of the junction unmatched. In germline, CDR1 is SGHRS, CDR2 YFSETQ. The CDR3 contains 14 residues. The CDR3 sequence is CASSGGQLNTEAFF. In nucleotides, the CDR3 is TGCGCCAGCAGCGGGGGACAGTTGAACACTGAAGCTTTCTTT.

This clonotype is medium-sized in the sample. Since it is a stray read in a library aimed at alpha chains, this beta chain has a size that is not meaningful. V is TRBV27 and J is TRBJ1-2; D gene unclear. CDR3 length: 13 amino acids. Looked up from germline, CDR1 is MNHEY and CDR2 is SMNVEV (reference sequence). Trimming pared 2 bases from V and 2 bases from J, leaving 6 bases between. CDR3 nucleotide sequence: TGTGCCAGCAGTTTAGAAGGGAACTATGGCTACACCTTC. Amino acid sequence: CASSLEGNYGYTF.

Sample share makes this clonotype large. This beta chain appears as a stray read in a library generated for alpha chains; its size is not informative. The V gene is TRBV20-1, the J gene TRBJ2-3; no firm D call. Trimming shortened V by 3 bases and J by 0 bases, and 7 bases separated the two germline ends. Germline assignment: CDR1 DFQATT and CDR2 SNEGSKA (reference sequence). The CDR3 spans 13 residues. CDR3 coding DNA: TGCAGTGCTAGGATGTCTAGCACAGATACGCAGTATTTT. The encoded protein is CSARMSSTDTQYF.

Points on this clonotype: This beta chain turned up in a library designed for alpha chains; as an off-target read, its abundance says little. The V and J genes are TRBV7-8 and TRBJ2-3, with 7 positions matching TRBD2. This CDR3 region has 18 residues. With V trimmed by 2 bases and J by 1 base, 12 bases remained unmatched. Germline V gene data show CDR1 as SGHVS and CDR2 as FQNEAQ. The CDR3 DNA follows: TGTGCCAGCAGCTTACTCCCCAGAGACGCGGGGGGCACAGATACGCAGTATTTT. Its translation: CASSLLPRDAGGTDTQYF.